This T cell receptor (beta chain) is drawn from a study of OX40 agonist ivuxolimab in advanced cancers. Study information: Enrollees could have had prior anti-PD-1, anti-PD-L1 or anti-CTLA-4 therapy, which 40% had received.

Autoimmune disease history or systemic immunosuppression excluded patients. V lost 5 bases to trimming and J lost 1 base, with 11 bases between them. Germline CDR1 SGHNT, CDR2 YENEEA. This CDR3 has 14 amino acids. Study results and limitations: Both CD4+ and CD8+ T cell populations in blood had undergone clonal expansion by week 6 at 0.1 to 3.0 mg/kg. There were, on average, more expanded clones in CD8+ T cells than in CD4+.

Produced via immunoSEQ multiplex PCR; TCRdb's table is partial and in-frame only. The sample holds about 92,000 clones, roughly 90% seen once. With respect to this clone: No antigen is known for it.

This rearrangement joins TRBV11-3 to TRBJ2-5; D is perhaps TRBD1 (5 bases). This specimen was CD4+ or CD8+ T cells sorted from blood, taken in a trial of the OX40 agonist ivuxolimab. The origin of this receptor is an adult with an advanced solid tumor such as melanoma, head and neck, liver or kidney cancer. The DNA of the CDR3 is TGTGCCAGCAGCCCCACAGGAAGCCAAGAGACCCAGTACTTC. It specifies CASSPTGSQETQYF.